The present T cell receptor beta chain was sequenced within a study of blood T cell repertoires in COVID-19. The wider study: Sample material is recorded as cDNA or gDNA derived from T cells, B-cell-depleted T cells, or PBMCs.

Here immunoSEQ multiplex PCR was the method, and the copy in TCRdb shows in-frame clones only, minus some. The profile shows fewer than 300,000 clones, around 90% of them singletons. The germline V and J ends were trimmed by 7 bases and 4 bases, with 20 bases remaining between them. This CDR3 has 15 residues. Germline V lookup: CDR1 SGHNT, CDR2 YYREEE (reference sequence). The chain employs TRBV5-4 and TRBJ2-5; weak D call: TRBD1 (5 bases). Sequencing was done on a sample of peripheral blood. The TCR originated in a middle-aged woman who had recovered from COVID-19. The CDR3 coding sequence is TGTGCCAGCGCTGTCAGTGACAGCCCCGGAGAGACCCAGTACTTC. Residues: CASAVSDSPGETQYF. The variable domain in full, completed from reference TRBV5-4 and TRBJ2-5, reads ETGVTQSPTHLIKTRGQQVTLRCSSQSGHNTVSWYQQALGQGPQFIFQYYREEENGRGNFPPRFSGLQFPNYSSELNVNALELDDSALYLCASAVSDSPGETQYFGPGTRLLVL.